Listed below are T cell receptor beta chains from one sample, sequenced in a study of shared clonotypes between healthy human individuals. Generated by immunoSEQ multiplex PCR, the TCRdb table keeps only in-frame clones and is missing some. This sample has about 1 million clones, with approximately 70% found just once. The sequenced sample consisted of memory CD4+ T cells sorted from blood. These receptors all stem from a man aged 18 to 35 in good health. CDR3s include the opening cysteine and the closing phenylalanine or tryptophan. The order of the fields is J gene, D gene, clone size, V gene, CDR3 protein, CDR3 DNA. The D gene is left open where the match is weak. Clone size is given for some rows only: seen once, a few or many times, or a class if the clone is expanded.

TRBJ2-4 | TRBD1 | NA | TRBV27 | CASSSFLTGGGNIQYF | TGTGCCAGCAGTTCTTTTCTAACAGGGGGCGGTAACATTCAGTACTTC
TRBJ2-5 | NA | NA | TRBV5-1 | CASVSDPAGETQYF | TGCGCCAGCGTTAGCGATCCCGCCGGAGAGACCCAGTACTTC
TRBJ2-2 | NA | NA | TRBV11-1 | CASSHYRDSDTGELFF | TGTGCCAGCAGCCATTATCGGGACTCCGACACCGGGGAGCTGTTTTTT
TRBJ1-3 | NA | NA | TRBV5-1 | CASSLGPGTSGNTIYF | TGCGCCAGCAGCTTGGGGCCAGGAACCTCTGGAAACACCATATATTTT
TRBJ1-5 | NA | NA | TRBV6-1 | CASSQRGISNQPQHF | TGTGCCAGCAGTCAAAGAGGGATAAGCAATCAGCCCCAGCATTTT
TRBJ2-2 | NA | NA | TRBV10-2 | CASSESVGVSGELFF | TGCGCCAGCAGTGAGTCTGTGGGGGTCTCCGGGGAGCTGTTTTTT
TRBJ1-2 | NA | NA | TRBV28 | CASSLRAKLGYGYTF | TGTGCCAGCAGCCTCCGGGCAAAATTAGGCTATGGCTACACCTTC
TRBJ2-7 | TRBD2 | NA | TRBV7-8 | CASSLGLAGEQYF | TGTGCCAGCAGCTTGGGACTAGCGGGCGAGCAGTACTTC
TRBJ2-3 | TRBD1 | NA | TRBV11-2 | CASSLDRGPYTQYF | TGTGCCAGCAGCCTCGACAGGGGGCCGTATACGCAGTATTTT
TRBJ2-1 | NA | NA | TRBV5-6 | CASSQNNEQFF | TGTGCCAGCAGCCAAAACAATGAGCAGTTCTTC
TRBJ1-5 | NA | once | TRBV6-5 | CASRQTGLGQPQHF | TGTGCCAGCCGCCAAACAGGGTTGGGGCAGCCCCAGCATTTT
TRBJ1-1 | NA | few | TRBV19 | CASTKTGGSTEAFF | TGTGCCAGTACCAAGACCGGGGGAAGCACTGAAGCTTTCTTT
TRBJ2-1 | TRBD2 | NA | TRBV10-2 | CASSGVAGALGEQFF | TGCGCCAGCAGTGGGGTAGCGGGAGCCTTGGGTGAGCAGTTCTTC
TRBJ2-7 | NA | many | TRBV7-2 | CASSLVEGPYEQYF | TGTGCCAGCAGCTTAGTAGAGGGACCCTACGAGCAGTACTTC
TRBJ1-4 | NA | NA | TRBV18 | CASSPLGQTNEKLFF | TGTGCCAGCTCACCCCTAGGACAGACTAATGAAAAACTGTTTTTT
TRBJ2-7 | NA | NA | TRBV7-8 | CASSLGATGGEQYF | TGTGCCAGCAGCTTAGGAGCGACCGGGGGCGAGCAGTACTTC
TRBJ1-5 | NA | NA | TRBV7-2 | CASSLSGQGLGNQPQHF | TGTGCCAGCAGCTTATCCGGCCAGGGCTTGGGCAATCAGCCCCAGCATTTT
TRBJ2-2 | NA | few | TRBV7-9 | CASSLVSGYAGELFF | TGTGCCAGCAGCTTAGTTTCCGGATACGCCGGGGAGCTGTTTTTT
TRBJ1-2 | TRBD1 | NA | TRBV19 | CASSIPGQGVRYGYTF | TGTGCCAGTAGTATACCGGGACAGGGCGTAAGATATGGCTACACCTTC
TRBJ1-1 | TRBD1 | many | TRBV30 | CAWSSTGTPEAFF | TGTGCCTGGAGTTCGACAGGGACCCCTGAAGCTTTCTTT
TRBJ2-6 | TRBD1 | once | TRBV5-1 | CASSLGQGGTNVLTF | TGCGCCAGCAGCTTGGGACAGGGGGGCACCAACGTCCTGACTTTC
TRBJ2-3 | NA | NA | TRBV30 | CAWSVGDTQYF | TGTGCCTGGAGTGTAGGGGATACGCAGTATTTT
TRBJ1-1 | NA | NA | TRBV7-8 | CASSLTVEAFF | TGTGCCAGCAGCTTAACCGTCGAAGCTTTCTTT
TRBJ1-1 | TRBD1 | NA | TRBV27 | CASSLKDGGGAAFF | TGTGCCAGCAGTTTGAAGGATGGAGGGGGCGCGGCTTTCTTT
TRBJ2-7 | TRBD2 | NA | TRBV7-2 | CASSRGGVGEQYF | TGTGCCAGCAGCCGCGGGGGGGTGGGCGAGCAGTACTTC
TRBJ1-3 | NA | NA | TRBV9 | CASSARMALENTIYF | TGTGCCAGCAGCGCGCGTATGGCTCTGGAAAACACCATATATTTT
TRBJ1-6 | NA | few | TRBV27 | CASSFGQFNSPLHF | TGTGCCAGCAGTTTCGGTCAGTTTAATTCACCCCTCCACTTT
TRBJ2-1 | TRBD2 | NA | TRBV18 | CASSPPGLAVSYNEQFF | TGTGCCAGCTCACCACCGGGACTAGCGGTATCCTACAATGAGCAGTTCTTC
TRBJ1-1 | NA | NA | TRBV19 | CASSTRTIGGNTEAFF | TGTGCCAGTAGTACACGAACCATAGGGGGGAACACTGAAGCTTTCTTT
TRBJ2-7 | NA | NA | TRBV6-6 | CASSFALDQYEQYF | TGTGCCAGCAGTTTCGCCCTCGACCAGTACGAGCAGTACTTC
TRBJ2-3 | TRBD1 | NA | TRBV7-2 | CASSSRTGGFTDTQYF | TGTGCCAGCAGCTCTCGGACAGGGGGGTTCACAGATACGCAGTATTTT
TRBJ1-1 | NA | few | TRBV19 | CASSVNTEAFF | TGTGCCAGTAGTGTGAACACTGAAGCTTTCTTT
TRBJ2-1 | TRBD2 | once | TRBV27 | CASRRPSGRGYNEQFF | TGTGCCAGCAGACGCCCTAGCGGGAGAGGCTACAATGAGCAGTTCTTC
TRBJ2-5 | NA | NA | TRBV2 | CASTGRETQYF | TGTGCCAGTACAGGACGGGAGACCCAGTACTTC
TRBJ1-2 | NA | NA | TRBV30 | CAWATDRNYGYTF | TGTGCCTGGGCTACCGACAGGAACTATGGCTACACCTTC
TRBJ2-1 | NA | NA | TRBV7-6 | CASSLAAGAIGEQFF | TGTGCCAGCAGCCTAGCGGCAGGGGCGATAGGTGAGCAGTTCTTC
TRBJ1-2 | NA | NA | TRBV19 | CASSIGGEYGYTF | TGTGCCAGTAGTATAGGAGGGGAGTATGGCTACACCTTC
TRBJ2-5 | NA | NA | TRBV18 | CASSPSLQETQYF | TGTGCCAGCTCACCGTCGCTGCAAGAGACCCAGTACTTC
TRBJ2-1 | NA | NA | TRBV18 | CASSLLVTAVDEQFF | TGTGCCAGCTCACTCCTAGTAACGGCGGTCGATGAGCAGTTCTTC
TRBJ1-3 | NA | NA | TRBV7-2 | CASSLEPGPGRGNAIYF | TGTGCCAGCAGCTTAGAGCCAGGTCCAGGCCGTGGAAACGCCATATATTTT
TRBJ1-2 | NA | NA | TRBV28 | CASSLEGAYGYTF | TGTGCCAGCAGTTTGGAGGGAGCTTATGGCTACACCTTC
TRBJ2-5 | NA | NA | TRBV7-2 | CASSTTDRLETQYF | TGTGCCAGCAGCACGACCGACCGATTAGAGACCCAGTACTTC